These T cell receptor beta chains were read from a single sample in a study of blood T cell repertoires in COVID-19. Measured with immunoSEQ multiplex PCR; TCRdb has only the in-frame clones, and not every one. In the table there are approximately 150,000 clones, 85% to 90% of which are singletons. Sequencing was carried out using peripheral blood. The receptors come from a man between 65 and 85 years old with active COVID-19. Each CDR3 is given with its conserved first and last residue. The D gene is left open where the match is weak. A clone size is listed for some rows: how often the clone was seen (once, few, many), or a class if it is expanded.

clone_size,d_call,j_call,v_call,cdr3_nt,cdr3_aa
-,TRBD2,TRBJ2-7,TRBV7-2,TGTGCCAGCAGCGAGGACCGACTAGCGGGGTCGGGGGAGCAGTACTTC,CASSEDRLAGSGEQYF
-,-,TRBJ2-7,TRBV7-6,TGTGCCAGCAGCCTAGGGCGACACGCCGGGCAGTACTTC,CASSLGRHAGQYF
-,TRBD1,TRBJ1-4,TRBV7-9,TGTGCCAGCAGCTTGGGACAGGGGAAAGAAAAACTGTTTTTT,CASSLGQGKEKLFF
-,-,TRBJ2-5,TRBV28,TGTGCCAGCCTCGGCGAGCGGGAAGAGACCCAGTACTTC,CASLGEREETQYF
-,-,TRBJ2-7,TRBV19,TGTGCCAGTAGTATAGGCGAAGTAGCGGAGTACGAGCAGTACTTC,CASSIGEVAEYEQYF
-,TRBD1,TRBJ2-7,TRBV29-1,TGCAGCGTTTCCGGGACAGGGGTTGAGCAGTACTTC,CSVSGTGVEQYF
-,TRBD1,TRBJ2-5,TRBV2,TGTGCCAGCAGGGACAGGGGGACCCAGTACTTC,CASRDRGTQYF
-,-,TRBJ2-7,TRBV21-1,TGTGCCAGCAGCAAAGCGACTAGCGGGGGCTACGAGCAGTACTTC,CASSKATSGGYEQYF
-,TRBD2,TRBJ2-3,TRBV18,TGTGCCAGCTCACCGGCGGGAGTATGGGCTACGCAGTATTTT,CASSPAGVWATQYF
-,TRBD2,TRBJ2-5,TRBV5-4,TGTGCCAGCAGCCCCCAAGGGACTAGTTCTGGGACCCAGTACTTC,CASSPQGTSSGTQYF
-,TRBD1,TRBJ1-1,TRBV28,TGTGCCAGCAGTGGGGGACAGATGAACACTGAAGCTTTCTTT,CASSGGQMNTEAFF
-,-,TRBJ1-1,TRBV4-1,TGCGCCAGCAGCCAAGATTGGATCAGGGTCAGAGACACTGAAGCTTTCTTT,CASSQDWIRVRDTEAFF
few,TRBD1,TRBJ2-5,TRBV19,TGTGCCAGTAGTGCCGGGACAGCAGTCCAAGAGACCCAGTACTTC,CASSAGTAVQETQYF
-,-,TRBJ2-1,TRBV2,TGTGCCACTTCCCCCAGCGCCAATGAGCAGTTCTTC,CATSPSANEQFF
-,TRBD2,TRBJ2-4,TRBV3-1/TRBV3-2,TGTGCCAGCAGCCAAGACCGACTAGCGGATATTCAGTACTTC,CASSQDRLADIQYF
few,TRBD1,TRBJ2-7,TRBV9,TGTGCCAGCAGCGTAGGCAGGACAGGGGCCTACGAGCAGTACTTC,CASSVGRTGAYEQYF
once,-,TRBJ2-2,TRBV9,TGTGCCAGCAGCGCACGTCGGGACTTTGCTTTGGGGGAGCTGTTTTTT,CASSARRDFALGELFF
-,TRBD2,TRBJ2-1,TRBV19,TGTGCCAGTAGTGCTACTAGCGGGAGGGACTCCTACAATGAGCAGTTCTTC,CASSATSGRDSYNEQFF
-,-,TRBJ2-3,TRBV15,TGTGCCACCAGCCCCGAGGGGGGGCCGAGTACAGATACGCAGTATTTT,CATSPEGGPSTDTQYF
-,-,TRBJ1-2,TRBV7-9,TGTGCCAGCAGCTTAGCCCTTTCCTATGGCTACACCTTC,CASSLALSYGYTF
-,-,TRBJ1-5,TRBV7-2,TGTGCCAGCAGCTTAGGTTTTAACTCGGGGAATCAGCCCCAGCATTTT,CASSLGFNSGNQPQHF
-,TRBD2,TRBJ2-1,TRBV5-6,TGTGCCAGCACCCCCCGGGGGGGAGGGAGGTACAATGAGCAGTTCTTC,CASTPRGGGRYNEQFF
once,TRBD2,TRBJ2-2,TRBV7-6,TGTGCCAGCAGCTTAGTTCTTGGGAGACTAGCGGTTAACACCGGGGAGCTGTTTTTT,CASSLVLGRLAVNTGELFF
few,-,TRBJ2-7,TRBV6-1,TGTGCCAGCAGTGTTGACATTTTAGGTGGCTCCTACGAGCAGTACTTC,CASSVDILGGSYEQYF
-,-,TRBJ1-6,TRBV2,TGTGCCAGCTCGGGGGGAAGTTCACCCCTCCACTTT,CASSGGSSPLHF
-,-,TRBJ1-1,TRBV30,TGTGCCTGGACTCAATCCCTCAGGGGTGACACTGAAGCTTTCTTT,CAWTQSLRGDTEAFF
-,-,TRBJ2-7,TRBV19,TGTGCCAGTAGTCGGGGCTACGAGCAGTACTTC,CASSRGYEQYF
-,TRBD1,TRBJ1-1,TRBV6-5,TGTGCCAGCAGTTACCGGACACAGGGGCTGAACACTGAAGCTTTCTTT,CASSYRTQGLNTEAFF
-,TRBD1,TRBJ2-1,TRBV6-1,TGTGCCAGCAGAGAAGACAGGGGGGGATACAATGAGCAGTTCTTC,CASREDRGGYNEQFF
-,-,TRBJ1-1,TRBV28,TGTGCCAGCAGAACGAGGGAGGGACCGAGAAACACTGAAGCTTTCTTT,CASRTREGPRNTEAFF
-,-,TRBJ2-5,TRBV4-1,TGCGCCAGCAGCCAAGATCGCGACCTGGGCGAGACCCAGTACTTC,CASSQDRDLGETQYF
once,TRBD1,TRBJ2-3,TRBV4-3,TGCGCCAGCAGCCAAGATCACGGACAGGGGAAAGCAGATACGCAGTATTTT,CASSQDHGQGKADTQYF